The T cell receptor (beta chain) described here comes from a study of T cells after posttransplantation cyclophosphamide. Study-wide findings and caveats: Blood and skin or GI T cell repertoires showed limited TRB overlap. Recipient CMV seropositivity and CMV reactivation strongly tracked TRB clonality. Later blood repertoires were often dominated by clones from the donor CD8+ memory compartment.

Points on this clone: Its antigen is unknown.

TCRdb's copy holds only in-frame clones and misses some; the assay was immunoSEQ multiplex PCR. The sample has around 10,000 clones, approximately 88% seen once. Control samples came 1 year after myeloablative marrow transplants with methotrexate plus calcineurin inhibitor. The V and J ends lost 5 bases and 6 bases, in that order; junction bases with no gene match: 4. The CDR3 is 15 residues long. Germline V gives CDR1 SEHNR, CDR2 FQNEAQ (reference sequence). The receptor comes from a male patient aged 25 to 39 who received an allogeneic stem cell transplant from an unrelated donor, was CMV-positive, and had no GVHD. Some of these T cells may belong to the graft donor. J is TRBJ2-3 and V is TRBV7-9; the match to TRBD2 covers 14 bases. The sample consisted of PBMCs, taken after an allogeneic stem cell transplant with a calcineurin inhibitor and methotrexate. The CDR3 coding sequence is TGTGCCAGCAGCAGACTAGCGGGAGGGCCCGATACGCAGTATTTT. This encodes CASSRLAGGPDTQYF.